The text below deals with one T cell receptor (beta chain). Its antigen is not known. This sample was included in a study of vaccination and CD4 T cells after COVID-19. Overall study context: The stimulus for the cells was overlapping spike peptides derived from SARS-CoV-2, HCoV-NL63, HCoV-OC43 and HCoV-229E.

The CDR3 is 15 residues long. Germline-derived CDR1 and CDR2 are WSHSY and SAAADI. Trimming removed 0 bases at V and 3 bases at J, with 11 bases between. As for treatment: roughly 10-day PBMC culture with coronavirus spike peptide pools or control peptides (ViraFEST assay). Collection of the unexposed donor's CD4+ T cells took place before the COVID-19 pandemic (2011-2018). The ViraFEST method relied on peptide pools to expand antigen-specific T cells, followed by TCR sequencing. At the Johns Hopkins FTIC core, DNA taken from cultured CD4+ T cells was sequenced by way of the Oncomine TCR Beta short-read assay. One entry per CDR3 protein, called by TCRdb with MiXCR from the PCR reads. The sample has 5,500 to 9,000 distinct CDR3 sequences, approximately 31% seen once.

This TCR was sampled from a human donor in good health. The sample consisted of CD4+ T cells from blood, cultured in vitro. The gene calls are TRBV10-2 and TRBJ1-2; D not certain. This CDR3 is CASSESKKSYYGYTF. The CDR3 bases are TGCGCCAGCAGTGAGTCCAAAAAAAGCTACTATGGCTACACCTTC.